The entry below describes one TCR beta chain. Its antigen is undetermined. The length of the CDR3 is 13 residues. Trimming removed 6 bases from V and 6 bases from J; junction bases left unmatched: 5. CDR1 SNHLY and CDR2 FYNNEI come from the germline V gene. The sample comes from a study of cytomegalovirus exposure and HLA in healthy donors. The study's findings and limits: In vitro data verified a few CMV-associated chains as specific for CMV antigens.

The PCR made use of 60 Vbeta and 13 Jbeta primers. Clones were sequenced by immunoSEQ multiplex PCR, and TCRdb holds only the in-frame ones, with some missing. The sample consists of about 200,000 clones, approximately 78% of them appearing once. This clonotype was sampled from a woman between 45 and 65 years old in good health and CMV-seropositive. The sequencing input was PBMCs. The chain uses TRBV2 and TRBJ1-2, with TRBD1 identical over 9 bases. The CDR3 reads CASREDRGHGYTF. In nucleotides, the CDR3 is TGTGCCAGCAGAGAGGACAGGGGACATGGCTACACCTTC.